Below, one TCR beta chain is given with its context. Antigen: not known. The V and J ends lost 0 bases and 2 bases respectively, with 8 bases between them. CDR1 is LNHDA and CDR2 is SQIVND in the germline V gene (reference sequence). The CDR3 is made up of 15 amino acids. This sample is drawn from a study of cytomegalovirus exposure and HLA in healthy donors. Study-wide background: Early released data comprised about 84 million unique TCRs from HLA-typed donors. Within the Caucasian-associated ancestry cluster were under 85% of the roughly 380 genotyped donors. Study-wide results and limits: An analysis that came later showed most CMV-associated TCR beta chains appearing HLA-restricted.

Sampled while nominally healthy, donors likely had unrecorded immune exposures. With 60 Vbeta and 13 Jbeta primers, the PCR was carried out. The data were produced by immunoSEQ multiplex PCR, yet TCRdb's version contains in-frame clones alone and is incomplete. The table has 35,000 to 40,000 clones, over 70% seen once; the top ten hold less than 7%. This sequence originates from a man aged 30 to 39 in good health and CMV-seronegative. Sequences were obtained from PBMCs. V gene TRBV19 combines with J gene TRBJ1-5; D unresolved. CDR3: CASSIDRGGNQPQHF. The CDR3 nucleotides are TGTGCCAGTAGTATAGATCGGGGAGGCAATCAGCCCCAGCATTTT.